These 10 T cell receptor beta chains came from one sample sequenced in a study of blood T cells in healthy people across ages. With a J-beta primer mix and a sample-barcoded 5' primer, a second PCR ran about 7 to 12 cycles. MiXCR, applied by TCRdb to the 5' RACE reads, yields one record per CDR3 protein. The sample consists of 1.5 million to 1.9 million distinct CDR3 sequences, approximately 43% of them appearing once. Sequencing used blood. The receptors were sampled from a woman aged 18-35 years in good health.

The sample holds a few counts of this clonotype. The V gene is TRBV4-2, the J gene TRBJ1-3, with D uncertain. Per the germline V gene, CDR1 is LGHNA and CDR2 is YNFKEQ. The ends were cut back, 7 bases at V and 0 bases at J, with 7 bases in the middle. The CDR3 length is 13 residues. The CDR3: CASTDGSGNTIYF. DNA for the CDR3: TGTGCCAGCACCGACGGCTCTGGAAACACCATATATTTT.

This chain uses TRBV6-1 with TRBJ2-1; TRBD2 aligns across 7 bases. The CDR3 runs to 13 residues. Germline V CDR1 and CDR2: MNHNS, SASEGT. Written as DNA, the CDR3 is TGTGCTTTGGAGCGGGATTCTTACAATGAGCAGTTCTTC. Protein sequence: CALERDSYNEQFF.

In this sample, this clonotype turned up a few times. The J gene is TRBJ2-1, the V gene TRBV6-6; 13 bases align to TRBD2. The germline V gene has CDR1 MNHNY and CDR2 SVGAGI (reference sequence). With 5 bases clipped from V and 4 bases from J, the junction kept 5 bases outside the gene matches. The CDR3 totals 16 residues. CDR3 DNA sequence: TGTGCCAGCAGTGACCGACTAGCGGGGGGTTACAATGAGCAGTTCTTC. Translated, it gives CASSDRLAGGYNEQFF.

This chain joins TRBV20-1 and TRBJ2-1; maybe TRBD2 (6 bases). With 1 base removed from V and 3 bases from J, the gap between germline ends came to 16 bases. CDR3 length: 16 amino acids. CDR1 DFQATT and CDR2 SNEGSKA come from the germline V gene (reference sequence). In DNA form, the CDR3 reads TGCAGTGCTAGAGGGGGGGTCGGTAACAGCTACAATGAGCAGTTCTTC. This gives the protein CSARGGVGNSYNEQFF.

This clonotype was found once. The V and J genes are TRBV12-3 or TRBV12-4 and TRBJ1-1; D gene unclear. Deletions cut 3 bases from V and 8 bases from J, with 13 bases between. The CDR3 extends over 13 amino acids. The CDR3 region is CASSFGTGSEAFF. In DNA, the CDR3 is TGTGCCAGCAGTTTTGGAACGGGAAGCGAAGCTTTCTTT.

The chain carries TRBV29-1 and TRBJ2-1, with a possible D match to TRBD2 (5 bases). The end of the DNA fits TRBJ2-7 better, so the J call may be wrong. Germline CDR1 is SQVTM and CDR2 is ANQGSEA. The CDR3 sequence is 14 residues long. CDR3 coding DNA: TGCAGCGTTGATCCAGACTACTCCTACAATGAGCAGTACTTC. This translates into CSVDPDYSYNEQYF.

The rearrangement uses TRBV12-3 or TRBV12-4 and TRBJ2-7; 9 bases line up with TRBD1. CDR3 size: 15 residues. V gave up 2 bases and J gave up 5 bases; unmatched junction bases: 7. This CDR3 is CASSLRVGQGNEQYF. The CDR3 nucleotides read TGTGCCAGCAGTTTAAGGGTTGGACAGGGGAACGAGCAGTACTTC.

The chain carries TRBV6-5 and TRBJ1-1, with D maybe TRBD1 (5 bases). This CDR3 is 15 amino acids long. The V gene's germline CDR1 is MNHEY and CDR2 SVGAGI. Trimming cost V 6 bases and J 1 base, with 15 bases left between them. CDR3 sequence reads: CASSVTGTGNTEAFF. CDR3 sequence (DNA): TGTGCCAGCAGCGTAACCGGGACGGGGAACACTGAAGCTTTCTTT.

The rearrangement uses TRBV5-5 and TRBJ2-1, with 7 bases aligning to TRBD1. The CDR3 runs 17 residues. The V gene's germline CDR1 is SGHKS and CDR2 YYEKEE (reference sequence). V shed 2 bases and J 5 bases; nucleotides not matched to a gene: 13. The CDR3 bases are TGTGCCAGCAGCTTAAAGGGGGCCGGTTCCTCAAACAATGAGCAGTTCTTC. Protein sequence: CASSLKGAGSSNNEQFF.

This clonotype was recorded once. The chain carries TRBV12-3 or TRBV12-4 and TRBJ1-2; D is perhaps TRBD1 (6 bases). The CDR3 spans 14 residues. V lost 8 bases and J lost 4, with 17 bases in between. In DNA, the CDR3 is TGTGCCAGCGGGAAAACAGGGATAGGCTATGGCTACACCTTC. Its translation: CASGKTGIGYGYTF.